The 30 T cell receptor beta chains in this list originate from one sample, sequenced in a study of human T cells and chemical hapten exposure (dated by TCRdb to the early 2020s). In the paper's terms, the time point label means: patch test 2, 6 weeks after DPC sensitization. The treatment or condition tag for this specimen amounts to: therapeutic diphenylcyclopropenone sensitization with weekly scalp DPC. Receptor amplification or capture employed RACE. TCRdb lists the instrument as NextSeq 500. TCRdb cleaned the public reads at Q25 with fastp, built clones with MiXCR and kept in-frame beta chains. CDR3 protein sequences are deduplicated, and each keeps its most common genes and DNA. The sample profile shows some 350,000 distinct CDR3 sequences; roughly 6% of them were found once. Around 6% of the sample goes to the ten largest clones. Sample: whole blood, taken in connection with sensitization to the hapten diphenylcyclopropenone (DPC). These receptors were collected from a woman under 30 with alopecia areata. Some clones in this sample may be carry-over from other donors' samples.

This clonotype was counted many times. The CDR3 DNA reads TGTGCCAGCAGTTTTATCGCGGGACAGGGCTACGAGCAGTACTTC. As protein: CASSFIAGQGYEQYF. The chain carries TRBV12-3 or TRBV12-4 and TRBJ2-7; 9 nucleotides match TRBD1. CDR3 length: 15 residues. Unmatched junction bases numbered 6, after V lost 3 bases and J lost 3 bases.

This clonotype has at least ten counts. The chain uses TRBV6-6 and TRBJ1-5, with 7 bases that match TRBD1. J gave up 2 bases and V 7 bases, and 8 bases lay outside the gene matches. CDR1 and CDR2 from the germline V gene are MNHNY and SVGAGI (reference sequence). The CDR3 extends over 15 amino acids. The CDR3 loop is CASTRQGLGNQPQHF. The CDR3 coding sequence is TGTGCCAGCACTCGACAGGGACTTGGCAATCAGCCCCAGCATTTT.

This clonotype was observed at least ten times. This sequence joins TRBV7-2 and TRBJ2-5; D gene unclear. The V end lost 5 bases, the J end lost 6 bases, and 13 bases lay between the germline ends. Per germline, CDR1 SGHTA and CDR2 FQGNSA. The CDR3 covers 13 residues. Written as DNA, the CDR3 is TGTGCCAGCAGCCCGCCTTTGTTACAGACCCAGTACTTC. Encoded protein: CASSPPLLQTQYF.

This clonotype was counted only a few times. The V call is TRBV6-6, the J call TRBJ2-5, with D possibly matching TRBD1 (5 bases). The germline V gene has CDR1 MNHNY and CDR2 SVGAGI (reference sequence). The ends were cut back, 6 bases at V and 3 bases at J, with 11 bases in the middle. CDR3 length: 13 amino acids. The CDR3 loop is CASREGAKETQYF. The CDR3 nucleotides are TGTGCCAGCAGAGAAGGGGCCAAAGAGACCCAGTACTTC.

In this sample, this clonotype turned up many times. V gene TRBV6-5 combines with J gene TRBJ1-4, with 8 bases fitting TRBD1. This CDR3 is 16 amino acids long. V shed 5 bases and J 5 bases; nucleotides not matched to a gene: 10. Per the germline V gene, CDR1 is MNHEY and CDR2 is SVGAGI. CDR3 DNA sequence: TGTGCCAGCAGTCCTACATCCGGGACAGGCAATGAAAAACTGTTTTTT. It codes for CASSPTSGTGNEKLFF.

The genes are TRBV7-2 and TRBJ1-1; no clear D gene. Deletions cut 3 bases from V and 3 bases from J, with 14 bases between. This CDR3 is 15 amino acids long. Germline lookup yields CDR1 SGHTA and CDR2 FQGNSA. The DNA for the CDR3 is TGTGCCAGCAGCTTCTCGCATTTCTCTGACACTGAAGCTTTCTTT. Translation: CASSFSHFSDTEAFF.

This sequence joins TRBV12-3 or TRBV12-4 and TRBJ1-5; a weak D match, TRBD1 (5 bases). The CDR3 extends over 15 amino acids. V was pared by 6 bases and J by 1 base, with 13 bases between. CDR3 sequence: CASSLGQASNQPQHF. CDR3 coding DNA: TGTGCCAGCAGCCTGGGGCAGGCAAGCAATCAGCCCCAGCATTTT.

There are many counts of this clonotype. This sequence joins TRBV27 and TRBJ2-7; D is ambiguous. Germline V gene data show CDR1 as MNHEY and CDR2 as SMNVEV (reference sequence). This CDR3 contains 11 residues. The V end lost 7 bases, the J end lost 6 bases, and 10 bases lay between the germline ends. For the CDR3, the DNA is TGTGCCAGCAACCGCCCGCCCGAGCAGTACTTC. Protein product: CASNRPPEQYF.

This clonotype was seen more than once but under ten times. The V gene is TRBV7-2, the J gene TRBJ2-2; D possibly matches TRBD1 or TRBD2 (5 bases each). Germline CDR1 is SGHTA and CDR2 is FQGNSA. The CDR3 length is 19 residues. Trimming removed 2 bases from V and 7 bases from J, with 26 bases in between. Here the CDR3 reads CASSLFPWMWGLLGGELFF. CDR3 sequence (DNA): TGTGCCAGCAGCTTATTCCCCTGGATGTGGGGGTTGCTGGGCGGGGAGCTGTTTTTT.

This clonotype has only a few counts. The CDR3 DNA reads as TGTGCCAGCAGCCCATCTAGGTCGTACAATGAGCAGTTCTTC. Protein product: CASSPSRSYNEQFF. This rearrangement joins TRBV7-9 to TRBJ2-1; D remains ambiguous. CDR1 is SEHNR, CDR2 FQNEAQ, per germline (reference sequence). The CDR3 has 14 residues. V dropped 5 bases and J dropped 4 bases, with 12 bases sitting between them.

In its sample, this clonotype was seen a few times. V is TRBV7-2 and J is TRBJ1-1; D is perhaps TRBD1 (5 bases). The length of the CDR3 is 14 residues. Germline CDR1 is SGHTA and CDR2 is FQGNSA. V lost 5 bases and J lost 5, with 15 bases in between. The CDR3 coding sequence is TGTGCCAGCAGCCCGTGGCAGGGAGGTACTGAAGCTTTCTTT. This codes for CASSPWQGGTEAFF.

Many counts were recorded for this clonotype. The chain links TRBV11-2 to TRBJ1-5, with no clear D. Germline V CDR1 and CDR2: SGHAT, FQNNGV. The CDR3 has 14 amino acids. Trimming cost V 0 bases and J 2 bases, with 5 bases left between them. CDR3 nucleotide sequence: TGTGCCAGCAGCTTAGATCCGGGCAATCAGCCCCAGCATTTT. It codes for CASSLDPGNQPQHF.

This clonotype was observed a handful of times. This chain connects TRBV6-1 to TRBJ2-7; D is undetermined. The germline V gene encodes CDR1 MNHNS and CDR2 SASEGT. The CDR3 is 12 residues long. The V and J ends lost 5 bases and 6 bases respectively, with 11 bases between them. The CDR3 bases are TGTGCCAGCAGTACCAGTGAAACCGAGCAGTACTTC. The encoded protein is CASSTSETEQYF.

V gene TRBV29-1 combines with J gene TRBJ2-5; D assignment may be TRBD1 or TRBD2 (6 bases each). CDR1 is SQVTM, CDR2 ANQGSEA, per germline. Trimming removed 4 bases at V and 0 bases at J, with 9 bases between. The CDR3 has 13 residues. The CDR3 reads CSVAGANQETQYF. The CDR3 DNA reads TGCAGCGTTGCGGGGGCGAACCAAGAGACCCAGTACTTC.

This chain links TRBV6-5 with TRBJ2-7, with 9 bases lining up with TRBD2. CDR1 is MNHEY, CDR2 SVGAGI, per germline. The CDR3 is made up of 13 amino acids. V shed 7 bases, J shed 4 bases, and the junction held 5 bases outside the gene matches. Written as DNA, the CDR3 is TGTGCCAGCATGCCCGGACTAGCGTACGAGCAGTACTTC. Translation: CASMPGLAYEQYF.

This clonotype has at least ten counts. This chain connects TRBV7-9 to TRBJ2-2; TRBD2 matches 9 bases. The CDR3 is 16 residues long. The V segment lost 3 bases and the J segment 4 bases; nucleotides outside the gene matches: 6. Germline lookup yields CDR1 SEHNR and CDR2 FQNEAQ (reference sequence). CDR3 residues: CASSFRGSGGTGELFF. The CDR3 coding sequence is TGTGCCAGCAGCTTCCGTGGTAGCGGGGGCACCGGGGAGCTGTTTTTT.

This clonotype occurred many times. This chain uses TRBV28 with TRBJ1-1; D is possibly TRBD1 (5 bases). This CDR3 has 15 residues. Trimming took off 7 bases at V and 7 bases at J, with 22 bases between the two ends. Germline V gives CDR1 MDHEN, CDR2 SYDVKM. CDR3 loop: CASTIPAGLGHEAFF. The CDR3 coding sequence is TGTGCCAGCACCATACCGGCAGGGTTAGGCCATGAAGCTTTCTTT.

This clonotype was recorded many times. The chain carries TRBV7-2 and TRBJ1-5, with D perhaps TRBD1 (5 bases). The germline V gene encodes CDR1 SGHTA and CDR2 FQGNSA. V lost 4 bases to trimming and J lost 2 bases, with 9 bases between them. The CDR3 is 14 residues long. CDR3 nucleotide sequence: TGTGCCAGCAGCTCCCTGGGGGGCAATCAGCCCCAGCATTTT. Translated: CASSSLGGNQPQHF.

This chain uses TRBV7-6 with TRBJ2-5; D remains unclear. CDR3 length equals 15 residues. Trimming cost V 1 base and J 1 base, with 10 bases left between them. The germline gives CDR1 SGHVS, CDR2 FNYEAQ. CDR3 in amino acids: CASSLGGSAQETQYF. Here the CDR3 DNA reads TGTGCCAGCAGCTTAGGCGGCAGCGCCCAAGAGACCCAGTACTTC.

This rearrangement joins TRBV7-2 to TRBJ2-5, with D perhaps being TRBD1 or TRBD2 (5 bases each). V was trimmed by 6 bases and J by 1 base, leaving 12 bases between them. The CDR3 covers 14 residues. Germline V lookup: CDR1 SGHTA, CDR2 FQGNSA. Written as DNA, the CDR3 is TGTGCCAGCAGGGTTGCCGGGGCCCAAGAGACCCAGTACTTC. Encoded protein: CASRVAGAQETQYF.

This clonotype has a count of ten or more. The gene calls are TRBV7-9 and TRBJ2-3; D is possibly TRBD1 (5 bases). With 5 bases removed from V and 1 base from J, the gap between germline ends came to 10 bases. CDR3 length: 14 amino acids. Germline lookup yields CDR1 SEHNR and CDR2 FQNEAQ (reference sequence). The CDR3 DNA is TGTGCCAGCAGCCCTACGACAGGCACAGATACGCAGTATTTT. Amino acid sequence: CASSPTTGTDTQYF.

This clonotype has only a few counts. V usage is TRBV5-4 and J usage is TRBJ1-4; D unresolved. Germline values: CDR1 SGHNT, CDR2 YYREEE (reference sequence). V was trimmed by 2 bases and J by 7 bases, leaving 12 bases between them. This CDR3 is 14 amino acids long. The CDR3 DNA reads TGTGCCAGCAGCTTCGAAGGGTTGGCTGAAAAACTGTTTTTT. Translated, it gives CASSFEGLAEKLFF.

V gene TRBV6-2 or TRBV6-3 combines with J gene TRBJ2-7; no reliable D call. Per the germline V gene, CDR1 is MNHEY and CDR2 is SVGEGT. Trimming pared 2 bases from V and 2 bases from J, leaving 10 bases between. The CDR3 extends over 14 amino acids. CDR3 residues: CASSYGRAPYEQYF. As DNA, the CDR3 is TGTGCCAGCAGTTACGGACGTGCCCCCTACGAGCAGTACTTC.

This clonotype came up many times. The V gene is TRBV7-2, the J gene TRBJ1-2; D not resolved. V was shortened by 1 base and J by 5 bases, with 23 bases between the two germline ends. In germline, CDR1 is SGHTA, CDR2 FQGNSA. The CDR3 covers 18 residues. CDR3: CASSLDGEALASYYGYTF. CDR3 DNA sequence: TGTGCCAGCAGCTTAGATGGGGAAGCACTAGCCTCTTATTATGGCTACACCTTC. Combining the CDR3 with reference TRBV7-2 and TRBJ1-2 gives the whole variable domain GAGVSQSPSNKVTEKGKDVELRCDPISGHTALYWYRQSLGQGLEFLIYFQGNSAPDKSGLPSDRFSAERTGGSVSTLTIQRTQQEDSAVYLCASSLDGEALASYYGYTFGSGTRLTVV.

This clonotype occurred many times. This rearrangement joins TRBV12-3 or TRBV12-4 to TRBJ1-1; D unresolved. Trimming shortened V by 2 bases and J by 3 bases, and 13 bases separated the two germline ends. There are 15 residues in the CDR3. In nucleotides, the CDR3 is TGTGCCAGCAGTTTATGGGCGTCCCTGGACACTGAAGCTTTCTTT. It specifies CASSLWASLDTEAFF.

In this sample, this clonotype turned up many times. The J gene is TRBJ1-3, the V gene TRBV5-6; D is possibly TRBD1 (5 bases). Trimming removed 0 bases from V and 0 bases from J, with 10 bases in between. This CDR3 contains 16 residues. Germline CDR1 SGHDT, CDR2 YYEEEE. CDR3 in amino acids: CASSLGGEFSGNTIYF. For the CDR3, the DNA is TGTGCCAGCAGCTTGGGGGGCGAATTCTCTGGAAACACCATATATTTT.

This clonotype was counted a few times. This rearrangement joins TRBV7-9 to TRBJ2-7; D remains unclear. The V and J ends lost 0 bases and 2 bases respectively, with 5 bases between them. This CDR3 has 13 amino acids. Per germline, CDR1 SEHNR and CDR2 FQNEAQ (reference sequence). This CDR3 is CASSLAVPYEQYF. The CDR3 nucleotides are TGTGCCAGCAGCTTAGCCGTCCCCTACGAGCAGTACTTC.

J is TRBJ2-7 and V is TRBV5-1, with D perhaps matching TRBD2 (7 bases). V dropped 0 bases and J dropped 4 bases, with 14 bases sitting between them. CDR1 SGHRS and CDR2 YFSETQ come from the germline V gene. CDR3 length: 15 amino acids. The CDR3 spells CASSLAPGGSYEQYF. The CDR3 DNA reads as TGCGCCAGCAGCTTGGCTCCGGGGGGCTCTTACGAGCAGTACTTC.

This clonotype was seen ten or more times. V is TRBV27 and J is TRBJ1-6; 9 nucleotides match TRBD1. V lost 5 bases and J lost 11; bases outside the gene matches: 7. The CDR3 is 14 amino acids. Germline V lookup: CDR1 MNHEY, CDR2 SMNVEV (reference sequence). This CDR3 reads CASSQGQGRTPLHF. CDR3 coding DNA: TGTGCCAGCAGTCAAGGACAGGGGAGGACACCCCTCCACTTT.

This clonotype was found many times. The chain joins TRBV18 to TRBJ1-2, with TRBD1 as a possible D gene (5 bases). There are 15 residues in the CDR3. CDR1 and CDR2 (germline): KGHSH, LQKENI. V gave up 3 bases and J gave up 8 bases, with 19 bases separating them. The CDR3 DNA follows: TGTGCCAGCTCACCGGACCTGCCCGGGACTGAGGGCTACACCTTC. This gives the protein CASSPDLPGTEGYTF.